This record looks at one T cell receptor (beta chain) sequence and its context. This record comes from a study of cytomegalovirus exposure and HLA in healthy donors. Both 60 Vbeta primers and 13 Jbeta primers went into the PCR. Only in-frame clones appear in the TCRdb table, and some are missing; sequencing was by immunoSEQ multiplex PCR. The table shows some 150,000 clones, with 70% to 90% occurring only once. V was pared by 1 base and J by 2 bases, with 8 bases between. CDR1 is MNHNS, CDR2 SASEGT, per germline. CDR3 size: 15 residues. The TCR sequence derives from a man between 40 and 49 years old in good health and CMV-seronegative. Specimen: PBMCs. The chain combines TRBV6-1 with TRBJ1-4, with a possible D match to TRBD1 (5 bases). The CDR3 region has the DNA TGTGCCAGCAGTGAAGATCCAGGGACTAATGAAAAACTGTTTTTT. It is translated as CASSEDPGTNEKLFF.